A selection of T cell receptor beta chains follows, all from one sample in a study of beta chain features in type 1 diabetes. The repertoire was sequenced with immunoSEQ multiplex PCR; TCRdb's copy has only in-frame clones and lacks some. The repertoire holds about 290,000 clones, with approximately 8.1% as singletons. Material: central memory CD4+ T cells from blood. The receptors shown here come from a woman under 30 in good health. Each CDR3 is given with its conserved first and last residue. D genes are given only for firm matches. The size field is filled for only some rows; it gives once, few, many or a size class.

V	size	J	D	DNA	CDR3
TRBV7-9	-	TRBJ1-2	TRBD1	TGTGCCAGCAGCCTACAGGGGGCCGATGGCTACACCTTC	CASSLQGADGYTF
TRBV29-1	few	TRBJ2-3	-	TGCAGCGTTGGAGATGGTACTCTCGGCGATACGCAGTATTTT	CSVGDGTLGDTQYF
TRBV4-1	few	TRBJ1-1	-	TGCGCCAGCAGCCAACCGGAAATGAACACTGAAGCTTTCTTT	CASSQPEMNTEAFF
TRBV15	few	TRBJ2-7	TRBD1	TGTGCCACCAGCAGAGAGTCGGGACAGGGACTCTCCTACGAGCAGTACTTC	CATSRESGQGLSYEQYF
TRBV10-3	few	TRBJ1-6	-	TGTGCCATCAGCGAGCAGGGTACCTCACCCCTCCACTTT	CAISEQGTSPLHF
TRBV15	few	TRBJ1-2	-	TGTGCCACCAGCAGAGCCCTCAAGAACTATGGCTACACCTTC	CATSRALKNYGYTF
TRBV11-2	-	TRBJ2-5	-	TGTGCCAGCAGCCCGATCCGACGGTTCGAGACCCAGTACTTC	CASSPIRRFETQYF
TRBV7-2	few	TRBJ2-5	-	TGTGCCAGCAGCTTAGGTGAAGCTTGGGGGACCCAGTACTTC	CASSLGEAWGTQYF
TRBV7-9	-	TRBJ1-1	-	TGTGCCAGCAGCTTGTCCCAGCCAAGTGAAGCTTTCTTT	CASSLSQPSEAFF
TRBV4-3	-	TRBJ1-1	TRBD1	TGCGCCAGCAGCCATCAAAAGGACAGGGGGCTCACCGAAGCTTTCTTT	CASSHQKDRGLTEAFF
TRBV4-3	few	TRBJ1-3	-	TGCGCCAGCAGCAACTCAGGAAACACCATATATTTT	CASSNSGNTIYF
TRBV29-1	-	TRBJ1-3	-	TGCAGCGTCTCCTGGGGGACCAGCCCCACTGGAAACACCATATATTTT	CSVSWGTSPTGNTIYF
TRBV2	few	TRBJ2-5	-	TGTGCCAGCAGCACCTCGCGAGAGACCCAGTACTTC	CASSTSRETQYF
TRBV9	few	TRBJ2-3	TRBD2	TGTGCCAGCAGCGGAATAGCGGGAGGGTTAGATACGCAGTATTTT	CASSGIAGGLDTQYF
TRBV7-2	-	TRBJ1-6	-	TGTGCCAGCAGCGTAGACGCGCGAAATAATTCACCCCTCCACTTT	CASSVDARNNSPLHF
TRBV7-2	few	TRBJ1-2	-	TGTGCCAGCAGCGGGGGCCTTGGGCCCTATGGCTACACCTTC	CASSGGLGPYGYTF
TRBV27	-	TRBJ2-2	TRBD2	TGTGCCAGCAATCGGAGGACTAGCGGGCCCGAGAACACCGGGGAGCTGTTTTTT	CASNRRTSGPENTGELFF
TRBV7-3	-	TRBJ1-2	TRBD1	TGTGCCAGCAGTCCTGACAGGGCAAGTGACGGCTACACCTTC	CASSPDRASDGYTF
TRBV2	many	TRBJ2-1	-	TGTGCCAGCAACCGGGACTCCAATGAGCAGTTCTTC	CASNRDSNEQFF
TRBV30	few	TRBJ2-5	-	TGTGCCTGGAGTGGCTCGGAGACCCAGTACTTC	CAWSGSETQYF
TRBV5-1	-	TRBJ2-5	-	TGCGCCAGCAGCTTGGCTCGGGCAGGACAAGAGACCCAGTACTTC	CASSLARAGQETQYF
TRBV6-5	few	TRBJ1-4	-	TGTGCCAGCTCCCAGGCTGGGTGGGATGAAAAACTGTTTTTT	CASSQAGWDEKLFF
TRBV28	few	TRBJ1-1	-	TGTGCCAGCATGCGGGGCACCAACACTGAAGCTTTCTTT	CASMRGTNTEAFF
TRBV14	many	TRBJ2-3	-	TGTGCCAGCAGCCACCTGGACAGTTATACGCAGTATTTT	CASSHLDSYTQYF
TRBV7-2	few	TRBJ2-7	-	TGTGCCAGCAGCACCCAACCCGGTTACGAGCAGTACTTC	CASSTQPGYEQYF
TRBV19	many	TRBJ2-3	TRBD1	TGTGCCAGTAGTATGGCGGACAGGGATACGCAGTATTTT	CASSMADRDTQYF
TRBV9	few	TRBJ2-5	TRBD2	TGTGCCAGCAGCGTAGCTAGCACTAGCGGTTCTGAGACCCAGTACTTC	CASSVASTSGSETQYF
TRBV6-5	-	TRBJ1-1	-	TGTGCCAGCAGTTATTCTGTGGAAGGGAACACTGAAGCTTTCTTT	CASSYSVEGNTEAFF
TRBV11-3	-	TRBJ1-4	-	TGTGCCAGCAGCTCGGGCCTCTGGGAAAAACTGTTTTTT	CASSSGLWEKLFF
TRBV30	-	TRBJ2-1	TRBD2	TGTGCCTGGAGTGACGTAGCGGGAGGTGAGCAGTTCTTC	CAWSDVAGGEQFF
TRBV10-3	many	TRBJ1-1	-	TGTGCCATCGGGGTAGGGGTCCGGGGCACTGAAGCTTTCTTT	CAIGVGVRGTEAFF
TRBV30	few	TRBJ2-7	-	TGTGCCTGGAGCCCGGGACTGCTCTACGAGCAGTACTTC	CAWSPGLLYEQYF
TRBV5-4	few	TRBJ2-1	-	TGTGCCAGCAGCCCGGACTGGGATGAGCAGTTCTTC	CASSPDWDEQFF